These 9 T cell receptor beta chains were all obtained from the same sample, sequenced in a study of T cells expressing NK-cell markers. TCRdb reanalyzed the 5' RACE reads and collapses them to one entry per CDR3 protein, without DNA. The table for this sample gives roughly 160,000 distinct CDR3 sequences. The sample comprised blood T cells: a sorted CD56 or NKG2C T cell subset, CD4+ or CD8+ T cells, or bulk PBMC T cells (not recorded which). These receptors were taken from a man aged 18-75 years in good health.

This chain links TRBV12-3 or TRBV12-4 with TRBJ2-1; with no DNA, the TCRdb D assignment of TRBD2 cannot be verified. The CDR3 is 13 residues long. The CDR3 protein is CASSVGTSGEQFF.

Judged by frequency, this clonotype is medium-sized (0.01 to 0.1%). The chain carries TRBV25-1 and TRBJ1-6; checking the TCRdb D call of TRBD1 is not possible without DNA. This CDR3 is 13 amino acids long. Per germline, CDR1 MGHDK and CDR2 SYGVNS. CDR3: CASSETGGGPLHF.

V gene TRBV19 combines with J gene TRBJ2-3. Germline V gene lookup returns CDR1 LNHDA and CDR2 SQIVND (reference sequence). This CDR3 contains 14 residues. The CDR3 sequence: CASSMGFGLDTQYF.

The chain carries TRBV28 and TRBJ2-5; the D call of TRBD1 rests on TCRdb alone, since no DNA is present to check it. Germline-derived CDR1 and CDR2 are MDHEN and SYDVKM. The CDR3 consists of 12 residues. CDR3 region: CASSGQDETQYF.

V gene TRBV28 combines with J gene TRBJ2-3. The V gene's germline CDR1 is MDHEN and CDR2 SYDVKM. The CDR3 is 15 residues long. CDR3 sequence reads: CASRNTPASTDTQYF.

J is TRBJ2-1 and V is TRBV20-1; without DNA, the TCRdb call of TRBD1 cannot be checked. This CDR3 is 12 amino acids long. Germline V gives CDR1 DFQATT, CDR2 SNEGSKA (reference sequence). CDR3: CSALGTADEQFF.

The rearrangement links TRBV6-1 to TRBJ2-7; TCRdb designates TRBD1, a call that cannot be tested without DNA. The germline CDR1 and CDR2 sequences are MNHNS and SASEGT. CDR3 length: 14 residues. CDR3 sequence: CASSGQEPPYEQYF.

CDR3 sequence: CASSHDNYEQYF. The chain links TRBV5-6 to TRBJ2-7. The CDR3 extends over 12 amino acids. Germline V gene data show CDR1 as SGHDT and CDR2 as YYEEEE. Using reference TRBV5-6 and TRBJ2-7 for the parts outside the CDR3, the full variable domain is DAGVTQSPTHLIKTRGQQVTLRCSPKSGHDTVSWYQQALGQGPQFIFQYYEEEERQRGNFPDRFSGHQFPNYSSELNVNALLLGDSALYLCASSHDNYEQYFGPGTRLTVT.

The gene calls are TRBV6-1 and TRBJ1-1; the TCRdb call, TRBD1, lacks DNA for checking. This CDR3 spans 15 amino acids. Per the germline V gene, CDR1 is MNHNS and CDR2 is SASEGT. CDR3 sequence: CASSTGGIWNTEAFF.